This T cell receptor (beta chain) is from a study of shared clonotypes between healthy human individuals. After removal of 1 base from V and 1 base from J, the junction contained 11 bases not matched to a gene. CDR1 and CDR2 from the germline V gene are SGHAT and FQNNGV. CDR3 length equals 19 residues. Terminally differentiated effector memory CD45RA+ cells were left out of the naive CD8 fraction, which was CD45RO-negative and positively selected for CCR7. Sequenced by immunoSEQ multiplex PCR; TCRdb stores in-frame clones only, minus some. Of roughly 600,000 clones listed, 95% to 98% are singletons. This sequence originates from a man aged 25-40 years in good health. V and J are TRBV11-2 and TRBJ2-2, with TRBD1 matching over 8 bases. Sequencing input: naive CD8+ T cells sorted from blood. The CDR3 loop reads CASSLGTTGEGVNTGELFF. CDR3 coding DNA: TGTGCCAGCAGCTTAGGAACGACAGGGGAAGGGGTGAACACCGGGGAGCTGTTTTTT.